This TCR beta chain was sequenced for a study of T cells in Graves' hyperthyroidism and ophthalmopathy. The sample holds many counts of this clonotype. RNA transcripts served as the template for amplifying TCR beta CDR3 regions. The TCR CDR3 first-round RT-PCR relied on the HTBI primer set. TCRdb reprocessed the multiplex PCR reads with MiXCR, giving one entry per CDR3 protein. The sample lists about 290,000 distinct CDR3 sequences, approximately 15% seen once, with roughly 8.2% in the top ten. The CDR3 runs to 16 residues. Trimming cost V 5 bases and J 0 bases, with 13 bases left between them. The sequencing sample was made of blood. The J gene is TRBJ2-2, the V gene TRBV12-3 or TRBV12-4; no clear D. The TCR comes from a woman between 40 and 50 years old with Graves' hyperthyroidism. The chain's CDR3 is CASSPQARSNTGELFF. The CDR3 nucleotides read TGTGCCAGCAGTCCCCAGGCAAGATCGAACACCGGGGAGCTGTTTTTT.